The 20 T cell receptor beta chains below come from one sample, sequenced in a study of radiotherapy plus CTLA-4 blockade in lung cancer. Sequenced by immunoSEQ multiplex PCR; TCRdb stores in-frame clones only, minus some. The sample holds 39,000 or so clones, about 68% seen once. The specimen comprised peripheral blood, sampled from a patient treated with radiotherapy plus ipilimumab. Receptors were obtained from a human donor with non-small cell lung cancer who had stable disease on radiotherapy plus ipilimumab.

The chain recombines TRBV21-1 with TRBJ1-6. TRBV21-1 is described as a pseudogene. This CDR3 spans 15 amino acids. In nucleotides, the CDR3 is TGTGCCAGCAGGGGTTATGGGGCCTATAATTCACCCCTCCACTTT. Translated: CASRGYGAYNSPLHF.

This chain uses TRBV6-5 with TRBJ1-1; TRBD1 might be the D (5 bases). This CDR3 has 16 residues. Deletions cut 2 bases from V and 0 bases from J, with 13 bases between. Per germline, CDR1 MNHEY and CDR2 SVGAGI. The CDR3: CASSYVRQPMNTEAFF. CDR3 DNA sequence: TGTGCCAGCAGTTACGTAAGACAGCCCATGAACACTGAAGCTTTCTTT.

This clone was picked up one time. The chain recombines TRBV18 with TRBJ2-7; 7 bases are shared with TRBD1. The CDR3 is 15 residues long. The junction had 11 bases not matched to a gene; V was cut back by 3 bases and J by 6 bases. Per germline, CDR1 KGHSH and CDR2 LQKENI. The CDR3 protein is CASSPDRGQASEQYV. CDR3 in DNA: TGTGCCAGCTCACCCGACCGAGGACAGGCCTCCGAGCAGTACGTC.

The CDR3 reads CASSTGQGPEAFF. The CDR3 coding sequence is TGTGCCAGCAGCACAGGTCAGGGGCCTGAAGCTTTCTTT. The chain joins TRBV9 to TRBJ1-1, with D maybe TRBD1 (6 bases). Germline CDR1 and CDR2: SGDLS and YYNGEE. CDR3 length: 13 amino acids. Between the trimmed V and J ends, which lost 4 bases and 6 bases, there was a span of 13 bases.

The CDR3 spells CASRQGRNSGNTIYF. The CDR3 DNA is TGTGCCAGCAGGCAGGGGCGAAACTCTGGAAACACCATATATTTT. The chain joins TRBV6-5 to TRBJ1-3; the D gene is possibly TRBD1 (6 bases). V was clipped by 6 bases and J by 0 bases, with 12 bases between them. The CDR3 runs 15 residues. Per germline, CDR1 MNHEY and CDR2 SVGAGI.

The rearrangement joins TRBV7-9 to TRBJ2-5, with D hard to call. Germline V lookup: CDR1 SEHNR, CDR2 FQNEAQ (reference sequence). Between the trimmed V and J ends, which lost 4 bases and 5 bases, there was a span of 11 bases. CDR3 length: 13 amino acids. CDR3 DNA sequence: TGTGCCAGCAGCTCTCGACGGAGCGAGACCCAGTACTTC. Translation gives CASSSRRSETQYF.

There are a few counts of this clone. The chain joins TRBV11-3 to TRBJ2-3; tentatively, D is TRBD2 (7 bases). The CDR3 consists of 15 residues. The V end was cut by 1 base, the J end by 5 bases, with 13 bases between. Germline CDR1 reads SGHNT; CDR2 reads YENEEA. The CDR3 DNA reads TGTGCCAGCAGCTTAGGACGCGGGGGCTTAGATACGCAGTATTTT. Protein: CASSLGRGGLDTQYF.

The chain carries TRBV9 and TRBJ1-4; D gene unclear. Trimming pared 0 bases from V and 8 bases from J, leaving 11 bases between. CDR1 SGDLS and CDR2 YYNGEE come from the germline V gene. This CDR3 comprises 14 residues. The CDR3 protein is CASSVGQYNEKLFF. The CDR3 bases are TGTGCCAGCAGCGTAGGGCAGTATAACGAAAAACTGTTTTTT.

The gene calls are TRBV6-5 and TRBJ1-2, with 8 bases lining up with TRBD1. Germline V gene sequence: CDR1 MNHEY, CDR2 SVGAGI. The trim removed 8 bases at V and 8 bases at J, leaving 16 bases unmatched. The CDR3 spans 15 residues. The CDR3 DNA reads as TGTGCCAGCTCTGAGGACAGGGAGGTGAGCGGAGGCTACACCTTC. This sequence encodes CASSEDREVSGGYTF.

In nucleotides, the CDR3 is TGTGCCAGCAGCTTGATTGGGGCTAATGAAAAACTGTTTTTT. Translating it yields CASSLIGANEKLFF. The rearrangement uses TRBV5-5 and TRBJ1-4; no clear D gene. This CDR3 has 14 residues. V lost 1 base to trimming and J lost 3 bases, with 7 bases between them. Looked up from germline, CDR1 is SGHKS and CDR2 is YYEKEE (reference sequence).

This chain connects TRBV19 to TRBJ1-5; 9 nucleotides align to TRBD1. V dropped 1 base and J dropped 4; count of bases not matched to a gene: 11. The CDR3 has 18 residues. The V gene's germline CDR1 is LNHDA and CDR2 SQIVND (reference sequence). CDR3 bases: TGTGCCAGTAGTATAGGGGGCGACAACAGGGGGCAGAATCAGCCCCAGCATTTT. Residues: CASSIGGDNRGQNQPQHF.

The V gene is TRBV6-1, the J gene TRBJ1-6; D gene uncertain. This CDR3 region has 13 residues. Germline lookup yields CDR1 MNHNS and CDR2 SASEGT. The V and J ends lost 6 bases and 9 bases respectively, with 12 bases between them. DNA for the CDR3: TGTGCCAGCAGCACCCCTCCGGGTTCACCCCTCCACTTT. As protein: CASSTPPGSPLHF.

The chain couples TRBV21-1 to TRBJ2-5; no check of the table's D call, TRBD2, against the DNA was made. TRBV21-1 is recorded as a pseudogene. The CDR3 is 21 amino acids. The DNA of the CDR3 is TGTGCCAGCGCGAATAAGACGAAGGGCCTAGCGGGGGGACGCTGGGGGGAGACCCAGTACTTC. Translation: CASANKTKGLAGGRWGETQYF.

J is TRBJ1-1 and V is TRBV6-5; TRBD1 is a possible D gene (6 bases). Trimming shortened V by 0 bases and J by 6 bases, and 14 bases separated the two germline ends. In germline, CDR1 is MNHEY, CDR2 SVGAGI. The CDR3 length is 15 residues. The CDR3 is CASSYSIGRGAEAFF. CDR3 bases: TGTGCCAGCAGTTACTCGATTGGGAGGGGGGCTGAAGCTTTCTTT.

The sample holds a few counts of this clone. The V and J genes are TRBV27 and TRBJ1-6; tentative D call: TRBD1 (5 bases). The CDR3 extends over 13 amino acids. The germline V and J ends were trimmed by 8 bases and 10 bases, with 15 bases remaining between them. Germline V lookup: CDR1 MNHEY, CDR2 SMNVEV (reference sequence). In DNA form, the CDR3 reads TGTGCCAGCGGGTTCTCAGGGAAATCACCCCTCCACTTT. Translation gives CASGFSGKSPLHF.

This chain uses TRBV19 with TRBJ2-3; 7 bases align to TRBD2. The length of the CDR3 is 15 residues. Germline V gene sequence: CDR1 LNHDA, CDR2 SQIVND (reference sequence). V dropped 10 bases and J dropped 2; count of bases not matched to a gene: 12. CDR3 protein: CAITPTGGDTDTQYF. The DNA of the CDR3 is TGTGCCATAACACCGACGGGGGGAGACACAGATACGCAGTATTTT.

V usage is TRBV27 and J usage is TRBJ1-6, with 11 bases lining up with TRBD1. CDR1 and CDR2 from the germline V gene are MNHEY and SMNVEV (reference sequence). This CDR3 is built from 14 residues. J was trimmed by 14 bases and V by 5 bases; bases with no gene match: 8. The CDR3 here is CASSRGQGDLSLHF. The CDR3, as DNA: TGTGCCAGCAGTCGGGGACAGGGGGACCTATCCCTCCACTTT.

The chain carries TRBV5-1 and TRBJ1-1, with D possibly being TRBD1 (5 bases). V was clipped by 0 bases and J by 7 bases, with 13 bases between them. This CDR3 has 14 residues. Germline CDR1 is SGHRS and CDR2 is YFSETQ. DNA for the CDR3: TGCGCCAGCAGCTTGGATCCGGGACGTGGTGAAGCTTTCTTT. Its protein is CASSLDPGRGEAFF.

The rearrangement links TRBV28 to TRBJ2-1; no firm D call. V was cut by 4 bases and J by 6 bases, with 13 bases left in between. Per the germline V gene, CDR1 is MDHEN and CDR2 is SYDVKM. This CDR3 has 14 residues. The CDR3 is CASSSPFVSNEQFF. CDR3 coding DNA: TGTGCCAGCAGTTCCCCCTTTGTAAGCAATGAGCAGTTCTTC.

This clone was detected only a few times. Relative to the germline gene, one junction end is altered; a read error may explain this. In the same sample, other DNA sequences code for this CDR3. V is TRBV7-8 and J is TRBJ2-1, with 8 positions matching TRBD2. Germline-derived CDR1 and CDR2 are SGHVS and FQNEAQ. The CDR3 runs 15 residues. The CDR3 DNA reads TGTGCCAGCAGCCTAGCGGGTAGCTCCTACAATGAGCAGTTCTTC. Translating it yields CASSLAGSSYNEQFF.